The source of this T cell receptor (beta chain) is a study of monozygotic twins with inflammatory bowel disease. The V gene's germline CDR1 is KGHSH and CDR2 LQKENI. The CDR3 sequence is 14 residues long. Each TCR library used roughly 4,000 ng of total RNA. TCRalpha and TCRbeta cDNA underwent two nested PCRs of around 15 and 9 cycles. TCRdb re-called the 5' RACE reads; every CDR3 protein appears as one record, without DNA. This sample's table reports about 330,000 distinct CDR3 sequences. The sequenced sample was blood. The rearrangement joins TRBV18 to TRBJ2-1; TCRdb returns TRBD1, unconfirmable since there is no DNA. This receptor was taken from a human donor with ulcerative colitis or Crohn's disease, or a healthy co-twin of an affected twin (not recorded which). CDR3 region: CASSPGSGFNEQFF.